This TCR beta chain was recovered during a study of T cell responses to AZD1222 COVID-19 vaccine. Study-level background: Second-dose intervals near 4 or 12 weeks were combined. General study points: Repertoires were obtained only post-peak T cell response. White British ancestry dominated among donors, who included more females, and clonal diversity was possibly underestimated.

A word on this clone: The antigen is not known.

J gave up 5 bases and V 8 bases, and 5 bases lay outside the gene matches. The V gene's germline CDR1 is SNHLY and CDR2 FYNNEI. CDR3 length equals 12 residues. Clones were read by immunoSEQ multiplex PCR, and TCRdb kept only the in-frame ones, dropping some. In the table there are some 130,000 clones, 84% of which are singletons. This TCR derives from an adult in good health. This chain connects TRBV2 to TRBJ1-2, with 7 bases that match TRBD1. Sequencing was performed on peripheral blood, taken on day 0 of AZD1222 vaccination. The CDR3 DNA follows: TGTGCCAGCTTGGGACAGCCATATGGCTACACCTTC. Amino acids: CASLGQPYGYTF.